This T cell receptor beta chain was captured by sequencing in a study of T cells in women clearing cervical HPV infection. Whole-study context: Controls' single incident HPV16 infection cleared within 12 months without precancer. Case blood drawn at lesion detection; control blood after infection cleared. The study's findings and limits: Each sample's T-cell count was unknown, possibly confounding richness.

With regard to this clone: Its antigen is not identified. The observed sequence ends 3 residues before the CDR3 terminus, with the missing tail filled in from the germline J gene.

The assay was immunoSEQ multiplex PCR, and TCRdb's table has in-frame clones only and misses some. Its clone listing holds tens of thousands of clones. HPV was found by MY09/MY11 PCR and dot-blot genotyping. Germline V gives CDR1 SGHVS, CDR2 FQNEAQ. CDR3 length equals 12 residues. V and J are TRBV7-8 and TRBJ2-2, with D possibly matching TRBD2 (5 bases). The clonotype was recovered from a woman between 18 and 75 years old with a cervical HPV16 infection that either progressed to CIN3+ or cleared (not recorded which). The material sequenced was blood buffy coat. The CDR3 loop is CASSPGDSPLFF. The sequenced part of the CDR3 DNA is TGTGCCAGCAGCCCCGGGGATTCACCG. Complete variable domain (other parts from reference TRBV7-8 and TRBJ2-2): GAGVSQSPRYKVAKRGQDVALRCDPISGHVSLFWYQQALGQGPEFLTYFQNEAQLDKSGLPSDRFFAERPEGSVSTLKIQRTQQEDSAVYLCASSPGDSPLFFGEGSRLTVL.